The clone carrying this TCR beta chain was seen more than once but under ten times. This record comes from a study of T cells in Graves' hyperthyroidism and ophthalmopathy. TCR beta CDR3 sequences were amplified from RNA transcripts. The HTBI set primed first-round TCR CDR3 RT-PCR. TCRdb reanalysed the multiplex PCR reads using MiXCR and keeps one entry per CDR3 protein. The sample carries about 620,000 distinct CDR3 sequences, 15% to 20% recorded once. Source material: blood. The origin of this receptor is a woman under 40 with Graves' hyperthyroidism.

The CDR3, as DNA: TGTGCCAGCAGCTTAGCCCTTTTAAGGACTAGCGCCTACAATGAGCAGTTCTTC. Its protein is CASSLALLRTSAYNEQFF. This sequence joins TRBV7-9 and TRBJ2-1; 9 bases align to TRBD2. CDR1 SEHNR and CDR2 FQNEAQ come from the germline V gene (reference sequence). The CDR3 contains 18 residues. The trim removed 0 bases at V and 2 bases at J, leaving 8 bases unmatched.